One and the same sample provided the 4 T cell receptor beta chains below, sequenced in a study of OX40 agonist ivuxolimab in advanced cancers. TCRdb's copy holds only in-frame clones and misses some; the assay was immunoSEQ multiplex PCR. Of approximately 90,000 clones listed, 90% to 95% are singletons. Material: CD4+ or CD8+ T cells sorted from blood, obtained in a trial of the OX40 agonist ivuxolimab. The receptors derive from an adult with an advanced solid tumor such as melanoma, head and neck, liver or kidney cancer.

This chain uses TRBV11-2 with TRBJ1-1; 8 nucleotides align to TRBD1. Germline CDR1 SGHAT, CDR2 FQNNGV. Trimming removed 2 bases from V and 4 bases from J; junction bases left unmatched: 3. The CDR3 totals 14 residues. The CDR3 region has the DNA TGTGCCAGCAGCTTACAGGGGGCGAGCACTGAAGCTTTCTTT. Amino acids: CASSLQGASTEAFF.

V and J are TRBV6-1 and TRBJ2-2; 7 bases are a match to TRBD1. The germline V gene has CDR1 MNHNS and CDR2 SASEGT. The CDR3 runs to 15 residues. With V trimmed by 7 bases and J by 4 bases, 9 bases remained unmatched. Here the CDR3 reads CASKILQGVTGELFF. As DNA, the CDR3 is TGTGCCAGCAAGATTTTGCAGGGGGTCACCGGGGAGCTGTTTTTT.

This clone was counted a single time. V gene TRBV4-2 combines with J gene TRBJ2-1; D may be TRBD2 (6 bases). Germline V lookup: CDR1 LGHNA, CDR2 YNFKEQ. Trimming stripped 0 bases from V and 0 bases from J, with 15 bases between. The CDR3 is 18 residues long. The CDR3 DNA follows: TGTGCCAGCAGCCAAGAACTAGCCCCATCGAGCTCCTACAATGAGCAGTTCTTC. Its translation: CASSQELAPSSSYNEQFF.

This chain links TRBV5-1 with TRBJ1-4; D is possibly TRBD1 (6 bases). V was shortened by 0 bases and J by 3 bases, with 12 bases between the two germline ends. The CDR3 has 16 residues. The V gene's germline CDR1 is SGHRS and CDR2 YFSETQ. CDR3 bases: TGCGCCAGCAGCTTGGGTGTTGGGACATCTAATGAAAAACTGTTTTTT. This sequence encodes CASSLGVGTSNEKLFF.